The clone carrying this T cell receptor (beta chain) has only a few counts. The germline V gene encodes CDR1 SGHRS and CDR2 YFSETQ. Deletions cut 4 bases from V and 4 bases from J, with 11 bases between. The CDR3 is 13 residues long. Sequencing used immunoSEQ multiplex PCR; TCRdb keeps in-frame clones, though not all of them. This sample has under 85,000 clones, with 80% to 95% found just once. This entry comes from a study of technical replicates of blood from several donors. The chain employs TRBV5-1 and TRBJ1-1; tentative D call: TRBD1 (6 bases). The TCR originated in a human donor in good health. Sequenced: T cells isolated from PBMCs. The CDR3: CASSQGSFTEAFF. In nucleotides, the CDR3 is TGCGCCAGCAGCCAGGGGTCCTTCACTGAAGCTTTCTTT.